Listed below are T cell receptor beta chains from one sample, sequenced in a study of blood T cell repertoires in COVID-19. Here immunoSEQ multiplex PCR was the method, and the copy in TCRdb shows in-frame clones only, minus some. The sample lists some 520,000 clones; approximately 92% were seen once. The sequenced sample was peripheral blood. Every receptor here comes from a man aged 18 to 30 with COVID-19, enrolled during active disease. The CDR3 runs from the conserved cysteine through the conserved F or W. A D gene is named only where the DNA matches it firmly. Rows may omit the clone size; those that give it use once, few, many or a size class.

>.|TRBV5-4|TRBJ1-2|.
TGTGCCAGCAGCTTAGCAGTGGGTTTCGCAGGCGCTAACTATGGCTACACCTTC
CASSLAVGFAGANYGYTF
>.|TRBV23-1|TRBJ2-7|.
TGCGCCAGCAGTCTCTGGACGGGGATAGCCTACGAGCAGTACTTC
CASSLWTGIAYEQYF
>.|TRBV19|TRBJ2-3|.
TGTGCCAGTAGTATAGATTCCGGCACAGATACGCAGTATTTT
CASSIDSGTDTQYF
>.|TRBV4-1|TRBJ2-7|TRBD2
TGCGCCAGCAGCCTCGACTGGGGGGGTATATCCTACGAGCAGTACTTC
CASSLDWGGISYEQYF
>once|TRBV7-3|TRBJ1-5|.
TGTGCCAGCAGCTTTTTTGTCGGTCAGCCCCAGCATTTT
CASSFFVGQPQHF
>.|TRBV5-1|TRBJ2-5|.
TGCGCCAGCAGCCCCCCAGGGGAGACCCAGTACTTC
CASSPPGETQYF
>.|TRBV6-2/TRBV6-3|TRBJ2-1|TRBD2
TGTGCCAGCAGTTACGGACTAGCTTACAATGAGCAGTTCTTC
CASSYGLAYNEQFF
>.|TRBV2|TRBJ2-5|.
TGTGCCAGCTCGGTAAGGGGAGAGACCCAGTACTTC
CASSVRGETQYF
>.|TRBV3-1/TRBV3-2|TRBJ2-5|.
TGTGCCAGCAGCCAAGACAGGGTGGGAGAGACCCAGTACTTC
CASSQDRVGETQYF
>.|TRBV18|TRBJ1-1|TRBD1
TGTGCCAGCTCCCCTGTGACAGGGCGGAACACTGAAGCTTTCTTT
CASSPVTGRNTEAFF
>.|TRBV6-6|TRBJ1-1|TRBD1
TGTGCCAGCAGTTACCCGGGACAGATGAACACTGAAGCTTTCTTT
CASSYPGQMNTEAFF
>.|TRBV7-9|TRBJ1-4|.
TGTGCCAGCAGCTTAGGTCTCGCGGGGTCCGATGGGGAAAAACTGTTTTTT
CASSLGLAGSDGEKLFF
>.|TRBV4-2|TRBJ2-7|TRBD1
TGTGCCAGCAGCCGAGGACAGGCCCTTTACGAGCAGTACTTC
CASSRGQALYEQYF
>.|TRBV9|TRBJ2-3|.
TGTGCCAGCAGCCCCGCAGGAGTAGCGTTTGGGGCGCAGTATTTT
CASSPAGVAFGAQYF
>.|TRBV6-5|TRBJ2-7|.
TGTGCCAGCAGCGACAGGTTCCCCTCCTACGAGCAGTACTTC
CASSDRFPSYEQYF
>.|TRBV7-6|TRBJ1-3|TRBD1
TGTGCCAGCAGCCCGGGACAGGGGACGGGGGGAAACACCATATATTTT
CASSPGQGTGGNTIYF
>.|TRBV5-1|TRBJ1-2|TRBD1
TGCGCCAGCAGCCCGGGGACAGGGGCTGGCTACACCTTC
CASSPGTGAGYTF
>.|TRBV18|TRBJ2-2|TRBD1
TGTGCCAGCTCACGATCAGGGGGCTCTGACACCGGGGAGCTGTTTTTT
CASSRSGGSDTGELFF
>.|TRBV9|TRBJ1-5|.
TGTGCCAGCAGCGTAGTTGTCGCACAGCATCAGCCCCAGCATTTT
CASSVVVAQHQPQHF
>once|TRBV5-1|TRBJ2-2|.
TGCGCCAGCAGCTTATTGAGCCAGGGGGGTCCCGGGGAGCTGTTTTTT
CASSLLSQGGPGELFF
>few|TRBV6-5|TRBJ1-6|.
TGTGCCAGCAGAACTGATTGGAATTCACCCCTCCACTTT
CASRTDWNSPLHF
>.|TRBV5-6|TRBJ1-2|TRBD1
TGTGCCAGCAGCTTGGGGTTTAAAGGGACAGCCGCACATGGCTACACCTTC
CASSLGFKGTAAHGYTF
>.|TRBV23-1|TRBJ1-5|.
TGCGCCAGCAGTCAATCTTTAGTGGAGGGTCGTAAGAACAATCAGCCCCAGCATTTT
CASSQSLVEGRKNNQPQHF
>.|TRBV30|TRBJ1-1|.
TGTGCCTTAAGATCTGGAGGGTTTACTGAAGCTTTCTTT
CALRSGGFTEAFF
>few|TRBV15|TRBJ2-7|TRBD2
TGTGCCACCAGCAGCATGAAGACTAGCGGGAGTTACGAGCAGTACTTC
CATSSMKTSGSYEQYF
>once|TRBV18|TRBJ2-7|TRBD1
TGTGCCAGCTCACTGGGGGTAGGACAGGGGTACTACGAGCAGTACTTC
CASSLGVGQGYYEQYF
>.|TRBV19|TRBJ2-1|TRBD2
TGTGCCAGTAGTAGGCGGGGGGCCAATGAGCAGTTCTTC
CASSRRGANEQFF
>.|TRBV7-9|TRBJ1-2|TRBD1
TGTGCCAGCAGCTCAGTGGAAGGACAGGTGGACCACCACTATGGCTACACCTTC
CASSSVEGQVDHHYGYTF
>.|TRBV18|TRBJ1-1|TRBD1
TGTGCCAGCTCACCGGGGACAGGGGCGAGGTGGGACACTGAAGCTTTCTTT
CASSPGTGARWDTEAFF
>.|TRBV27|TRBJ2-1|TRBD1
TGTGCCAGCAGCCGGGACAGGGTTCCGTCAAGCTCCTACAATGAGCAGTTCTTC
CASSRDRVPSSSYNEQFF
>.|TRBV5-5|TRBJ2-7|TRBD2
TGTGCCAGCAGCTTTCCGGCCCCGGGACTAGGAGCCTACGAGCAGTACTTC
CASSFPAPGLGAYEQYF
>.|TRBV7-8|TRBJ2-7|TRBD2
TGTGCCAGCAGCATATTGAGCATTGCAACTAGCGGGTTGGTGGGCGAGCAGTACTTC
CASSILSIATSGLVGEQYF
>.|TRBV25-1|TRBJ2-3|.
TGTGCCAGCAGTTCCCGGGGAAGCACAGATACGCAGTATTTT
CASSSRGSTDTQYF
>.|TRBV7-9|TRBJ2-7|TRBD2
TGTGCCAGCAGCTTAGGACTAGCGGCGAGCTCCTACGAGCAGTACTTC
CASSLGLAASSYEQYF
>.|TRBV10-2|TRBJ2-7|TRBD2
TGCGCCAGCAGTCCTACTAGCGGGGGGACCTCCTACGAGCAGTACTTC
CASSPTSGGTSYEQYF
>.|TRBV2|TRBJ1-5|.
TGTGCCAGCAGTGAGTCAGGGGTACGCAATCAGCCCCAGCATTTT
CASSESGVRNQPQHF
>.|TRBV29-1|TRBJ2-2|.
TGCAGCGCTCTACGGAGACGAGACACCGGGGAGCTGTTTTTT
CSALRRRDTGELFF
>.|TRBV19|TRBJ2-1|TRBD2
TGTGCCAGTAGTAGTAGCGGGTTTTACAATGAGCAGTTCTTC
CASSSSGFYNEQFF
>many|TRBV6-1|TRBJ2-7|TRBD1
TGTGCCAGCAGTGAAGCCGTCGGGACAGGGCTATACGAGCAGTACTTC
CASSEAVGTGLYEQYF
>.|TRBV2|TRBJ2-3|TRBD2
TGTGCCAGCAGTCGGGAGCTTTCCGGGACTAGCCTTTTCCGAGATACGCAGTATTTT
CASSRELSGTSLFRDTQYF
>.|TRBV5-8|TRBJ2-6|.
TGTGCCAGCAGCACAAGATTCTCTGGGGCCAACGTCCTGACTTTC
CASSTRFSGANVLTF
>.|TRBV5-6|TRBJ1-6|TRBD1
TGTGCCAGCAGCTTGGTGGACAGGGGTTCCCTCCACTTT
CASSLVDRGSLHF
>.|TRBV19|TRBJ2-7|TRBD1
TGTGCCAGTAGTATATCACAGGGGGCCCACGAGCAGTACTTC
CASSISQGAHEQYF
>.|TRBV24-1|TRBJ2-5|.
TGTGCCACCAGTGAAGCCCTGGGGGGGACCCAGTACTTC
CATSEALGGTQYF
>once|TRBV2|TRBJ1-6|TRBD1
TGTGCCAGCATCCTGACAGGGGGGTCCTATAATTCACCCCTCCACTTT
CASILTGGSYNSPLHF
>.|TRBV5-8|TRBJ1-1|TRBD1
TGTGCCAGCAGCTTGGGGACAGGGTTCACTGAAGCTTTCTTT
CASSLGTGFTEAFF
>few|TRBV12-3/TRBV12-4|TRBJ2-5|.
TGTGCCAGCAGTAAGAACAGAGGGGAGACCCAGTACTTC
CASSKNRGETQYF
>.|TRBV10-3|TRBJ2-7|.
TGTGCCATTTCTGCTAGCTACGAGCAGTACTTC
CAISASYEQYF
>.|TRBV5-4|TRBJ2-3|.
TGTGCCAGCAGCTTGTCGATTAGCCCAGATACCCAGTATTTT
CASSLSISPDTQYF
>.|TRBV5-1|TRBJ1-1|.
TGCGCCAGCAGCTTGGGGGGCTCGGACACTGAAGCTTTCTTT
CASSLGGSDTEAFF
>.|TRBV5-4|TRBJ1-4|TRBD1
TGTGCCAGCAGCACGGGGACAGGGGGGGGACAATCGTTTTTT
CASSTGTGGGQSFF
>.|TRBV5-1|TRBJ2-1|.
TGCGCCAGCAGCTTGGGGGGAGACCCCCACAATGAGCAGTTCTTC
CASSLGGDPHNEQFF
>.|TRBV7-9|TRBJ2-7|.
TGTGCCAGCAGCTACTCCGGGACATCCTACGAGCAGTACTTC
CASSYSGTSYEQYF
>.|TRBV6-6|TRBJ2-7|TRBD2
TGTGCCAGCAGTCGCCTACCTCCTCTAGCGGAAACCTACGAGCAGTACTTC
CASSRLPPLAETYEQYF
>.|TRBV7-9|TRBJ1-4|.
TGTGCCAGCAGCCATACAGGATCTAATGAAAAACTGTTTTTT
CASSHTGSNEKLFF